The rows below give T cell receptor beta chains drawn from one sample of a study of blood T cell repertoires in COVID-19. The repertoire was sequenced with immunoSEQ multiplex PCR; TCRdb's copy has only in-frame clones and lacks some. The sample lists some 280,000 clones; about 88% were seen once. The source material was peripheral blood. These receptors were taken from a woman aged 55-75 years with acute or convalescent COVID-19. Both conserved end residues are part of each CDR3. D genes are given only for firm matches. Clone size is given for some rows only: seen once, a few or many times, or a class if the clone is expanded.

d_gene	abundance	v_gene	j_gene	CDR3nt	CDR3aa
TRBD2	.	TRBV5-1	TRBJ2-3	TGCGCCAGCAGTCAGACTAGCGGGATCACAGATACGCAGTATTTT	CASSQTSGITDTQYF
.	.	TRBV2	TRBJ2-7	TGTGCCAGCAGGAGAAGCGGAATAAGCTCCTACGAGCAGTACTTC	CASRRSGISSYEQYF
.	.	TRBV25-1	TRBJ1-6	TGTGCCAGCAGTGACACAGGCTTGAGTTCACCCCTCCACTTT	CASSDTGLSSPLHF
TRBD1	.	TRBV6-4	TRBJ2-2	TGTGCCAGCAGCCATACAGGGGATGCGGCGGACACCGGGGAGCTGTTTTTT	CASSHTGDAADTGELFF
.	once	TRBV12-3/TRBV12-4	TRBJ1-2	TGTGCCAGCAGTTCACAGGGCGACGGCTACACCTTC	CASSSQGDGYTF
TRBD1	.	TRBV5-1	TRBJ1-4	TGCGCCAGCAGCTTGACAGGGGGTGAAAAACTGTTTTTT	CASSLTGGEKLFF
.	.	TRBV6-6	TRBJ2-7	TGTGCCAGCAGTCCTCAGGGTTACTACGAGCAGTACTTC	CASSPQGYYEQYF
TRBD1	.	TRBV3-1/TRBV3-2	TRBJ1-1	TGTGCCAGCAGAGCCGGGACAGGGGGCACTGAAGCTTTCTTT	CASRAGTGGTEAFF
TRBD1	few	TRBV7-9	TRBJ2-1	TGTGCCAGCAGCGACACAGGGGGCGCAGCCTACAATGAGCAGTTCTTC	CASSDTGGAAYNEQFF
.	.	TRBV25-1	TRBJ2-7	TGTGCCAGCAGTGATCTCAAAGAGTCGGGGTACGAGCAGTACTTC	CASSDLKESGYEQYF
.	few	TRBV7-9	TRBJ2-7	TGTGCCAGCAGCTTTGTTAGCGAGCAGTACTTC	CASSFVSEQYF
.	.	TRBV19	TRBJ2-6	TGTGCCAGTAGTATGGGGCTGTCTGGGGCCAACGTCCTGACTTTC	CASSMGLSGANVLTF
.	.	TRBV12-3/TRBV12-4	TRBJ2-7	TGTGCCAGCAGCAGGTTACCCTACGAGCAGTACTTC	CASSRLPYEQYF
.	.	TRBV7-2	TRBJ2-5	TGTGCCAGCAGCTTGGGCCGTATCCAAGGGACCCAGTACTTC	CASSLGRIQGTQYF
TRBD1	.	TRBV19	TRBJ1-5	TGTGCCAGTAGTACAGGGGGCAAATACCTCCAGCCCCAGCATTTT	CASSTGGKYLQPQHF
TRBD2	.	TRBV7-2	TRBJ2-3	TGTGCCAGCAGCCCTTCTAGCGGGGGCTTTAAGACGCAGTATTTT	CASSPSSGGFKTQYF
.	.	TRBV6-2/TRBV6-3	TRBJ1-6	TGTGCCAGCAGTTACCGGGACACCTATTCACCCCTCCACTTT	CASSYRDTYSPLHF
.	.	TRBV6-1	TRBJ1-6	TGTGCCAGCGGCGAAGCGACAGTACATTCACCCCTCCACTTT	CASGEATVHSPLHF
TRBD1	.	TRBV7-6	TRBJ1-1	TGTGCCAGCAGCTTAGGGACAGGGGTAACTGAAGCTTTCTTT	CASSLGTGVTEAFF
TRBD1	few	TRBV4-1	TRBJ1-1	TGCGCCAGCAGTCCGGACAGGGCGAACACTGAAGCTTTCTTT	CASSPDRANTEAFF
TRBD1	once	TRBV7-8	TRBJ1-1	TGTGCCAGCAGGGCTGACAGGGGGCGGTACACTGAAGCTTTCTTT	CASRADRGRYTEAFF
.	.	TRBV27	TRBJ1-1	TGTGCCAGCAGTTTAGAGCCGGGTTCCATGAACACTGAAGCTTTCTTT	CASSLEPGSMNTEAFF
TRBD1	.	TRBV6-5	TRBJ1-1	TGTGCCAGCATCACAGGGGGAGTGAACACTGAAGCTTTCTTT	CASITGGVNTEAFF
TRBD1	.	TRBV5-1	TRBJ1-6	TGCGCCAGCAGCTTAAGGACAGGGGGCTCCTATAATTCACCCCTCCACTTT	CASSLRTGGSYNSPLHF
.	.	TRBV4-2	TRBJ1-5	TGTGCCAGCAGCCAAGCTAGAGGGGGTAGCAATCAGCCCCAGCATTTT	CASSQARGGSNQPQHF
.	.	TRBV27	TRBJ1-1	TGTGCCAGCAGTTTAGGGAGGGAGCTCATGAACACTGAAGCTTTCTTT	CASSLGRELMNTEAFF
.	.	TRBV2	TRBJ2-1	TGTGCCAGCGGAGGGCTAGTGAGTTACAATGAGCAGTTCTTC	CASGGLVSYNEQFF
.	.	TRBV19	TRBJ1-2	TGTGCCAGTAGTAAGGAATTTTCGGGGAACTATGGCTACACCTTC	CASSKEFSGNYGYTF
.	.	TRBV4-3	TRBJ1-6	TGCGCCAGCAGCCAAGGAGGTTATAATTCACCCCTCCACTTT	CASSQGGYNSPLHF
.	few	TRBV10-3	TRBJ2-1	TGTGCCATCAGTGAAAGACAGTTTAATGAGCAGTTCTTC	CAISERQFNEQFF
.	.	TRBV28	TRBJ2-1	TGTGCCAGCAGTTTACGCGGATCCTACAATGAGCAGTTCTTC	CASSLRGSYNEQFF
.	.	TRBV28	TRBJ2-1	TGTGCCAGCAGTTTGGGAGGGGGGAATGAGCAGTTCTTC	CASSLGGGNEQFF
TRBD2	once	TRBV10-3	TRBJ2-2	TGTGCCATCAGTGACCAAACGGGAGGGTCGGTCGGGGAGCTGTTTTTT	CAISDQTGGSVGELFF
TRBD1	.	TRBV5-6	TRBJ1-5	TGTGCCAGCAGCTTCGGACAGGGCCGAAATCAGCCCCAGCATTTT	CASSFGQGRNQPQHF
.	once	TRBV9	TRBJ2-1	TGTGCCAGCAGCCCCGGCGCGGGACAGTCCTTCAATGAGCAGTTCTTC	CASSPGAGQSFNEQFF
TRBD1	.	TRBV27	TRBJ2-7	TGTGCCAGTGGGACAGGGGACCCCTACGAGCAGTACTTC	CASGTGDPYEQYF
.	.	TRBV3-1/TRBV3-2	TRBJ1-3	TGTGCCAGCAGCCCTATGCCAAGCGTCTCTGGAAACACCATATATTTT	CASSPMPSVSGNTIYF
TRBD1	.	TRBV6-5	TRBJ1-1	TGTGCCAGCAGTTACGGGCAGGGGGTGAACACTGAAGCTTTCTTT	CASSYGQGVNTEAFF
.	.	TRBV10-3	TRBJ1-2	TGTGCCATCAGGGGGAGACCCCTGGAGGACTATGGCTACACCTTC	CAIRGRPLEDYGYTF